Following are 12 T cell receptor beta chains from one sample sequenced in a study of response to subunit inactivated influenza vaccine. TCRdb reanalysed the RT-PCR reads using MiXCR and keeps one entry per CDR3 protein. Among around 760,000 distinct CDR3 sequences, approximately 15% were seen once, and the ten largest hold approximately 6.5%. The starting material was PBMCs from blood, obtained 14 days before vaccination. Receptor source: a middle-aged man who received an inactivated influenza vaccine.

The sample holds many counts of this clonotype. This chain links TRBV7-2 with TRBJ1-1; no clear D. The CDR3 has 13 amino acids. Germline CDR1 is SGHTA and CDR2 is FQGNSA. The ends were cut back, 7 bases at V and 5 bases at J, with 14 bases in the middle. CDR3 sequence reads: CASTLWVLTEAFF. The CDR3 coding sequence is TGTGCCAGCACCCTCTGGGTTTTGACTGAAGCTTTCTTT.

The chain carries TRBV11-1 and TRBJ2-1; 7 bases fit TRBD2. V shed 1 base, J shed 4 bases, and the junction held 7 bases outside the gene matches. This CDR3 contains 16 residues. Per the germline V gene, CDR1 is SGHAT and CDR2 is FQDESV (reference sequence). CDR3 in DNA: TGTGCCAGCAGCTTAGATTCGGGGGGAAGATACAATGAGCAGTTCTTC. Translating it yields CASSLDSGGRYNEQFF.

This clonotype came up a few times. The rearrangement joins TRBV2 to TRBJ2-6; weak D call: TRBD2 (6 bases). Per germline, CDR1 SNHLY and CDR2 FYNNEI. CDR3 length equals 14 residues. Trimming stripped 9 bases from V and 4 bases from J, with 13 bases between. The CDR3 reads CARRRGRGANVLTF. The CDR3 DNA reads TGTGCCAGACGGAGGGGCAGAGGGGCCAACGTCCTGACTTTC.

This clonotype was seen a few times. This rearrangement joins TRBV12-3 or TRBV12-4 to TRBJ2-2; 7 bases agree with TRBD1. The CDR3 has 13 amino acids. The J segment lost 6 bases and the V segment lost 7 bases, leaving 5 bases of the junction unmatched. Written as DNA, the CDR3 is TGTGCCAGCACCTACAGGGGTTCCGGGGAGCTGTTTTTT. Translated, it gives CASTYRGSGELFF.

The rearrangement uses TRBV15 and TRBJ1-1; D not certain. CDR1 and CDR2 (germline): LNHNV, YYDKDF (reference sequence). CDR3 length: 15 residues. V shed 0 bases and J shed 1 base, with 9 bases lying between them. CDR3 coding DNA: TGTGCCACCAGCAGAGATTTGTACGGGAACACTGAAGCTTTCTTT. Its translation: CATSRDLYGNTEAFF.

This chain uses TRBV7-2 with TRBJ2-1; D is perhaps TRBD2 (5 bases). The CDR3 length is 16 residues. Germline CDR1 and CDR2: SGHTA and FQGNSA. Trimming removed 3 bases from V and 0 bases from J, with 12 bases in between. The CDR3 sequence: CASSFLRGNSYNEQFF. CDR3 sequence (DNA): TGTGCCAGCAGCTTTCTGAGAGGGAACTCCTACAATGAGCAGTTCTTC. Complete variable domain (other parts from reference TRBV7-2 and TRBJ2-1): GAGVSQSPSNKVTEKGKDVELRCDPISGHTALYWYRQSLGQGLEFLIYFQGNSAPDKSGLPSDRFSAERTGGSVSTLTIQRTQQEDSAVYLCASSFLRGNSYNEQFFGPGTRLTVL.

In its sample, this clonotype was seen many times. The chain joins TRBV2 to TRBJ1-5, with 10 bases fitting TRBD1. This CDR3 is built from 16 residues. After removal of 5 bases from V and 5 bases from J, the junction contained 9 bases not matched to a gene. Germline V lookup: CDR1 SNHLY, CDR2 FYNNEI. CDR3 bases: TGTGCCAGCAGTTCCTCTACCGGGACAGGGGATCAGCCCCAGCATTTT. It encodes CASSSSTGTGDQPQHF.

This clonotype was counted at least ten times. V gene TRBV28 combines with J gene TRBJ1-5; 10 bases are a match to TRBD1. The length of the CDR3 is 15 residues. CDR1 and CDR2 (germline): MDHEN, SYDVKM. V shed 5 bases, J shed 3 bases, and the junction held 4 bases outside the gene matches. The CDR3 reads CASSQDRGSNQPQHF. The DNA for the CDR3 is TGTGCCAGCAGTCAGGACAGGGGGTCCAATCAGCCCCAGCATTTT.

The CDR3 region is CASSQQGAGGYTF. CDR3 bases: TGTGCCAGCAGCCAACAGGGGGCAGGCGGCTACACCTTC. V and J are TRBV12-3 or TRBV12-4 and TRBJ1-2, with 9 bases that match TRBD1. The V and J ends lost 6 bases and 8 bases, in that order; junction bases with no gene match: 7. This CDR3 spans 13 amino acids.

A few counts support this clonotype. This sequence joins TRBV20-1 and TRBJ2-1, with D possibly TRBD1 on 6 matching bases. CDR3 length: 17 amino acids. V lost 5 bases and J lost 3, with 23 bases in between. The V gene's germline CDR1 is DFQATT and CDR2 SNEGSKA (reference sequence). CDR3 nucleotides: TGCAGTGCTCCGAACGAGCAGGGGTCCACCTACTACAATGAGCAGTTCTTC. Encoded protein: CSAPNEQGSTYYNEQFF.

The chain recombines TRBV14 with TRBJ2-1; D is tentatively TRBD1 or TRBD2 (5 bases each). CDR1 and CDR2 from the germline V gene are SGHDN and FVKESK. V dropped 1 base and J dropped 3 bases, with 7 bases sitting between them. The CDR3 is 14 amino acids. In DNA form, the CDR3 reads TGTGCCAGCAGCCAAGGGGGGTACTACAATGAGCAGTTCTTC. Its translation is CASSQGGYYNEQFF.

This clonotype was counted between two and nine times. The V gene is TRBV5-5, the J gene TRBJ2-2, with D possibly being TRBD1 (5 bases). The V end lost 4 bases, the J end lost 5 bases, and 18 bases lay between the germline ends. There are 16 residues in the CDR3. Looked up from germline, CDR1 is SGHKS and CDR2 is YYEKEE (reference sequence). Here the CDR3 reads CASSPFLGAETGELFF. For the CDR3, the DNA is TGTGCCAGCAGCCCATTTTTAGGGGCGGAGACCGGGGAGCTGTTTTTT.